The T cell receptor beta chain described here comes from a study of T cell responses to AZD1222 COVID-19 vaccine. Study results and caveats: Seropositive at baseline were only five or six AZD1222 recipients. After the peak T cell response, and only then, were repertoires sampled.

In regard to this clone: The antigen is not known.

Data came from immunoSEQ multiplex PCR; TCRdb stores just in-frame clones and leaves some out. The data show roughly 48,000 clones, around 91% seen once. Per the germline V gene, CDR1 is SGHAT and CDR2 is FQNNGV. Trimming took 6 bases from V and 1 from J; bases not matched to a gene: 2. This CDR3 region has 13 residues. Investigators merged groups given second doses at roughly 4 or roughly 12 weeks. The source material was peripheral blood, sampled 28 days after the second AZD1222 dose. The source is an adult who received the AZD1222 COVID-19 vaccine. The V gene is TRBV11-2, the J gene TRBJ1-1; 7 nucleotides agree with TRBD1. This CDR3 is CASSRDRNTEAFF. The CDR3 bases are TGTGCCAGCAGTCGGGACAGGAACACTGAAGCTTTCTTT.